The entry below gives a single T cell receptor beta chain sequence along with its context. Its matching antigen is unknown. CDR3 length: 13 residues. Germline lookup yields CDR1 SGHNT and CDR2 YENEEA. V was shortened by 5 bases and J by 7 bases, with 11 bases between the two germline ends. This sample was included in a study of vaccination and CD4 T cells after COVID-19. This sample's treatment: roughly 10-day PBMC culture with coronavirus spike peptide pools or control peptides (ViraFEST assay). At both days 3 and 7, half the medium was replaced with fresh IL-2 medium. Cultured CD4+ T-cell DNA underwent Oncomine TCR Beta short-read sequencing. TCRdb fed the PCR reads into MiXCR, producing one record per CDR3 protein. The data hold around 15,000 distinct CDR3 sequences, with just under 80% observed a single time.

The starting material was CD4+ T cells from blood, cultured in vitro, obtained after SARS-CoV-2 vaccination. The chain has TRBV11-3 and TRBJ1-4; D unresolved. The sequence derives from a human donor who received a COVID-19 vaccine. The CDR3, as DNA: TGTGCCAGCAGCCTACTTTGGGGTGAAAAACTGTTTTTT. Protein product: CASSLLWGEKLFF.